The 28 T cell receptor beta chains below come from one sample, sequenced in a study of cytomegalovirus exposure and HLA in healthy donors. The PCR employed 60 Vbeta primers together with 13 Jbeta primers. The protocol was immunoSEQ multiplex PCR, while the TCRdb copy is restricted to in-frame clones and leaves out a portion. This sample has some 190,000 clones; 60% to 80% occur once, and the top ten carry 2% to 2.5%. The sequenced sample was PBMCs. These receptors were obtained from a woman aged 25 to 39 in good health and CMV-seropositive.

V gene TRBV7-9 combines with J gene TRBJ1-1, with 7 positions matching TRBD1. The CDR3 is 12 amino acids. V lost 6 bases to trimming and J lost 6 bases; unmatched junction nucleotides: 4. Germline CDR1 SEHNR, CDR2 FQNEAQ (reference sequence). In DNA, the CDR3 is TGTGCCAGCAGACTTGACAGGGCTGAAGCTTTCTTT. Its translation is CASRLDRAEAFF.

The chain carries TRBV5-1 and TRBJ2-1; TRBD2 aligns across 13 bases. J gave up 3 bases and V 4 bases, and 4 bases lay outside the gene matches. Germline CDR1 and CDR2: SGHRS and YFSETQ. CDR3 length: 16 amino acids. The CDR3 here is CASSPRTSGGYNEQFF. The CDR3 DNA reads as TGCGCCAGCAGCCCGAGGACTAGCGGGGGCTACAATGAGCAGTTCTTC.

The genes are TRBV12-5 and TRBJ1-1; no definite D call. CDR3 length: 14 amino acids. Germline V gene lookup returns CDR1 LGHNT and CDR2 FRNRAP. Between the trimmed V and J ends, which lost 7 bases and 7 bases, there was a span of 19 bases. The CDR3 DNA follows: TGTGCTAGTGCCGAAGACGGAGGGCGGAGTGAAGCTTTCTTT. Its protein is CASAEDGGRSEAFF. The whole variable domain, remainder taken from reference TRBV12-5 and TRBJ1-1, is DARVTQTPRHKVTEMGQEVTMRCQPILGHNTVFWYRQTMMQGLELLAYFRNRAPLDDSGMPKDRFSAEMPDATLATLKIQPSEPRDSAVYFCASAEDGGRSEAFFGQGTRLTVV.

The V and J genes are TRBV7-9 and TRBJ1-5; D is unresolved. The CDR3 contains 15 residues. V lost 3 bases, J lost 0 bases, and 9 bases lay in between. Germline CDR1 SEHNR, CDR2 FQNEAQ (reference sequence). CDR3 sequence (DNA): TGTGCCAGCAGCTTGGGAGGGAATAGCAATCAGCCCCAGCATTTT. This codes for CASSLGGNSNQPQHF.

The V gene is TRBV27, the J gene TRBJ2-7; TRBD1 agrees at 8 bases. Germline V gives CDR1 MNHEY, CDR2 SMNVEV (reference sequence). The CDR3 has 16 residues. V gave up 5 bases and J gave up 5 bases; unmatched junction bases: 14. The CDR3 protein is CASSLGTGSGVDEQYF. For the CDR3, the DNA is TGTGCCAGCAGTCTAGGGACAGGTAGTGGCGTCGACGAGCAGTACTTC.

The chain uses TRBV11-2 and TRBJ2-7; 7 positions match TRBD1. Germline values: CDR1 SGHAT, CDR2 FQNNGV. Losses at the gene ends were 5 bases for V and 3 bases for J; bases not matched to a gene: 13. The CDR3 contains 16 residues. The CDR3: CASSAHTGQILYEQYF. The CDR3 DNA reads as TGTGCCAGCAGCGCCCACACGGGACAGATACTCTACGAGCAGTACTTC.

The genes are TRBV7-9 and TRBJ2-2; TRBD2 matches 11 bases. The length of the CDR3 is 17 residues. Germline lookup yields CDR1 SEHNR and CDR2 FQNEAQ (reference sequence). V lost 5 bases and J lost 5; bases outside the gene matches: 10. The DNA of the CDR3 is TGTGCCAGCAGCACCTTTTCTAGCGGGGGGTCTACCGGGGAGCTGTTTTTT. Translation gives CASSTFSSGGSTGELFF.

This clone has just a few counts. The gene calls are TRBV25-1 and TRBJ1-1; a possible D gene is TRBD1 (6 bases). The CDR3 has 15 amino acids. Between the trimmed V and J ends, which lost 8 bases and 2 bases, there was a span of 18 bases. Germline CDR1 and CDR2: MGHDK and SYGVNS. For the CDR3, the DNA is TGTGCCAGCGCTAACAGGGATCTCCTAAACACTGAAGCTTTCTTT. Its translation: CASANRDLLNTEAFF.

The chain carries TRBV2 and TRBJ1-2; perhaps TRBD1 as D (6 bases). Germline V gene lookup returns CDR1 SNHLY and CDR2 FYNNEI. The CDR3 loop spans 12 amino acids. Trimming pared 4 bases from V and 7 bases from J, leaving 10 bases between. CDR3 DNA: TGTGCCAGCAGTGGGGCAGGGGTTGGCTACACCTTC. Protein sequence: CASSGAGVGYTF.

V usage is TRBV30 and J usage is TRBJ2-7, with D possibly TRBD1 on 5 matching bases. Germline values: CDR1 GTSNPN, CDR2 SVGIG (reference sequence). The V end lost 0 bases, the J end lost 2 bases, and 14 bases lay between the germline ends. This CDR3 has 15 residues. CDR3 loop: CAWSVFGRVAYEQYF. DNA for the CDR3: TGTGCCTGGAGTGTATTTGGCAGGGTGGCCTACGAGCAGTACTTC.

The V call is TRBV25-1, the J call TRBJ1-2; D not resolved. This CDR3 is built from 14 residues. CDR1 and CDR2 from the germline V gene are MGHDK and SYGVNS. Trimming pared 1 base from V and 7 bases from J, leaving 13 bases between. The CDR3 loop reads CASSELTLGGGYTF. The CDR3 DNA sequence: TGTGCCAGCAGTGAATTGACCCTCGGAGGTGGCTACACCTTC.

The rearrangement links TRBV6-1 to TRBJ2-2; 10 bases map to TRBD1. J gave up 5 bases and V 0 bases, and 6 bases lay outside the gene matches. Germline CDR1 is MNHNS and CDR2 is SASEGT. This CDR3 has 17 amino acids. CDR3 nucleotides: TGTGCCAGCAGTGAAGCATGGGACAGGGGAAGAACCGGGGAGCTGTTTTTT. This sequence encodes CASSEAWDRGRTGELFF.

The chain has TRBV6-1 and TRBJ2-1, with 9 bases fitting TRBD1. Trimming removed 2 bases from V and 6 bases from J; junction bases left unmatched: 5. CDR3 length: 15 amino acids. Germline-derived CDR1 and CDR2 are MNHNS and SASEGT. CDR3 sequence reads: CASSEPGQGVNEQFF. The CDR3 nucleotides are TGTGCCAGCAGTGAACCGGGACAGGGTGTCAATGAGCAGTTCTTC.

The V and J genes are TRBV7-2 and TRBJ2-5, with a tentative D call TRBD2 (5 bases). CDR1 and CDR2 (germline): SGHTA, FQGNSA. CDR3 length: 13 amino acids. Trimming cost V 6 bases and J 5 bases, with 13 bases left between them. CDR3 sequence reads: CASSDGLAETQYF. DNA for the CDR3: TGTGCCAGCAGTGACGGACTGGCGGAGACCCAGTACTTC.

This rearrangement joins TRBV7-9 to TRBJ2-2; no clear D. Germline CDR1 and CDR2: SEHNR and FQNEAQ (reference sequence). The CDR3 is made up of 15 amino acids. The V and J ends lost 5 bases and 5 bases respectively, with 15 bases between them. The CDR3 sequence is CASSPQRVVTGELFF. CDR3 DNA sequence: TGTGCCAGCAGCCCGCAAAGAGTTGTGACCGGGGAGCTGTTTTTT.

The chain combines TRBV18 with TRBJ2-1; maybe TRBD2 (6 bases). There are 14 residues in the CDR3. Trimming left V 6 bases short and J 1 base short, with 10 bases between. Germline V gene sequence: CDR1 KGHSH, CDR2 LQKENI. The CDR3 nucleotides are TGTGCCAGCTCGCTGACTAGATCCTACAATGAGCAGTTCTTC. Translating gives CASSLTRSYNEQFF.

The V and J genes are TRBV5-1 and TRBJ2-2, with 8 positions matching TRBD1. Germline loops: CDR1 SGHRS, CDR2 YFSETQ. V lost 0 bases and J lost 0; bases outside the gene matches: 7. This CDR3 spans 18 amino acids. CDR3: CASSLAHYRGANTGELFF. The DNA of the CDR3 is TGCGCCAGCAGCTTGGCGCATTACAGGGGGGCGAACACCGGGGAGCTGTTTTTT.

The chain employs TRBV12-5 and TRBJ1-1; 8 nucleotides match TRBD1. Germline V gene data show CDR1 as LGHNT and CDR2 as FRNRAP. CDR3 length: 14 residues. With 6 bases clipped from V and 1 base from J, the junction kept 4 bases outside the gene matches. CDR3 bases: TGTGCTAGTGGCTCAGGGGGCTGGAACACTGAAGCTTTCTTT. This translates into CASGSGGWNTEAFF.

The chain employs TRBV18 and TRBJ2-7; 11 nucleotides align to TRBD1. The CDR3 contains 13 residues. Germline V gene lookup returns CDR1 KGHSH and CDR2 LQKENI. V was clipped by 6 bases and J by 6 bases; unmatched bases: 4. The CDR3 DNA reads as TGTGCCAGCTCCCGGGACAGGGGGATCGAGCAGTACTTC. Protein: CASSRDRGIEQYF.

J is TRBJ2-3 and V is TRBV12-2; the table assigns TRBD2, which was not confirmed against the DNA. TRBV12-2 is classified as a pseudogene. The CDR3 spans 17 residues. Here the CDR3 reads CARDSTGGSRGTDTQYF. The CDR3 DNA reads TGTGCAAGGGACTCAACGGGGGGCAGTAGGGGCACAGATACGCAGTATTTT.

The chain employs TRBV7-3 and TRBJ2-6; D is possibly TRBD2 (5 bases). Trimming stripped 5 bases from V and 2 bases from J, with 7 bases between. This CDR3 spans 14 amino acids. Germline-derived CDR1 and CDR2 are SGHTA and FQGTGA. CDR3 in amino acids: CASSRGPGANVLTF. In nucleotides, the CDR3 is TGTGCCAGCAGCCGAGGGCCTGGGGCCAACGTCCTGACTTTC.

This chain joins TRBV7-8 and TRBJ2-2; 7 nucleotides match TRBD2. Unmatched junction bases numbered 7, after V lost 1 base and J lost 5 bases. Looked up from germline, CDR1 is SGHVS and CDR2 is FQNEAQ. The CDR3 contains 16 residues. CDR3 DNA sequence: TGTGCCAGCAGCTTAGGAGGCGGGAGACGGACCGGGGAGCTGTTTTTT. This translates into CASSLGGGRRTGELFF.

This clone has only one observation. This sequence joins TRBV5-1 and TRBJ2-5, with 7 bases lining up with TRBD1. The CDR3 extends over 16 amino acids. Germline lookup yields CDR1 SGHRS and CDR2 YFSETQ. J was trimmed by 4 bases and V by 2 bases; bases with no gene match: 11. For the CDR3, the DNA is TGCGCCAGCAGCTTAGAAGGGGGCGCGGCGGGAGAGACCCAGTACTTC. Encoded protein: CASSLEGGAAGETQYF.

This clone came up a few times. Written as DNA, the CDR3 is TGCGCCAGCAGTGAGGGGGCGGGGGGGCCACACTCGAACACCGGGGAGCTGTTTTTT. Its translation: CASSEGAGGPHSNTGELFF. The rearrangement uses TRBV10-1 and TRBJ2-2; 9 bases map to TRBD2. Germline-derived CDR1 and CDR2 are WNHNN and SYGVQD (reference sequence). There are 19 residues in the CDR3. The V segment lost 2 bases and the J segment 0 bases; nucleotides outside the gene matches: 10.

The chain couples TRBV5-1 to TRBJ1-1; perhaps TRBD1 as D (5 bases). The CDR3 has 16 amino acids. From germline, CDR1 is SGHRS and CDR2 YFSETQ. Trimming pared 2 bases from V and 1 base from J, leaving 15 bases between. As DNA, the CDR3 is TGCGCCAGCAGCTTCTTTGGGGTCAGGGCGAACACTGAAGCTTTCTTT. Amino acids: CASSFFGVRANTEAFF.

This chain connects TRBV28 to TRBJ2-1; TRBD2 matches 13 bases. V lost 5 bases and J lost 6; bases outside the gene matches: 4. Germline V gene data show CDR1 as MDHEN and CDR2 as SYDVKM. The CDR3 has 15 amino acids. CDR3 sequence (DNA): TGTGCCAGCAGTCCCGGGACTAGCGGGATCAATGAGCAGTTCTTC. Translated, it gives CASSPGTSGINEQFF.

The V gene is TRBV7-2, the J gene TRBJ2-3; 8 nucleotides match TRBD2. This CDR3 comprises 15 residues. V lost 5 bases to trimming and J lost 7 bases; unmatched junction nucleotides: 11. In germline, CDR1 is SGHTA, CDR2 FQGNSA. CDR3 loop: CASSPRAGTRYTQYF. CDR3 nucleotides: TGTGCCAGCAGCCCAAGGGCCGGGACTAGATATACGCAGTATTTT. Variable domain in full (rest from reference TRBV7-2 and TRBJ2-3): GAGVSQSPSNKVTEKGKDVELRCDPISGHTALYWYRQSLGQGLEFLIYFQGNSAPDKSGLPSDRFSAERTGGSVSTLTIQRTQQEDSAVYLCASSPRAGTRYTQYFGPGTRLTVL.

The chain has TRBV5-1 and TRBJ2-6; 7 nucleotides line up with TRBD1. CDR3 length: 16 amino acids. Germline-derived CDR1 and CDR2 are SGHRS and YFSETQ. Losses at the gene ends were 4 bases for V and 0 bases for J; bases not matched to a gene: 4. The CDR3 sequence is CASSPGQYSGANVLTF. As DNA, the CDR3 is TGCGCCAGCAGCCCGGGACAGTACTCTGGGGCCAACGTCCTGACTTTC.